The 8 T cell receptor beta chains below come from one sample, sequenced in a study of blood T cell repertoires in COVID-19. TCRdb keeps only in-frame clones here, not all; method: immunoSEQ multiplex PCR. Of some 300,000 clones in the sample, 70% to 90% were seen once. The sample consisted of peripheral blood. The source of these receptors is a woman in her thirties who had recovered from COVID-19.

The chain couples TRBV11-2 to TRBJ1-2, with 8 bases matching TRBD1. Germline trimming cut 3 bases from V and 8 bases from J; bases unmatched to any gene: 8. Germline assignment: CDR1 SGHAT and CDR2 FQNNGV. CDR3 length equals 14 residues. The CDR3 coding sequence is TGTGCCAGCAGCTTTAGTGGACAGGGCGACGGCTACACCTTC. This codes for CASSFSGQGDGYTF. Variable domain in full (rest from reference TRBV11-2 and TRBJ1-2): EAGVAQSPRYKIIEKRQSVAFWCNPISGHATLYWYQQILGQGPKLLIQFQNNGVVDDSQLPKDRFSAERLKGVDSTLKIQPAKLEDSAVYLCASSFSGQGDGYTFGSGTRLTVV.

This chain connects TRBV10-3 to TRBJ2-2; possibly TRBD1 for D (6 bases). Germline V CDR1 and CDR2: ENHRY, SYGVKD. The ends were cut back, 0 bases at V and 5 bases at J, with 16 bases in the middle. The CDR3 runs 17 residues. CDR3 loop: CAISESAVSGETGELFF. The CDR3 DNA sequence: TGTGCCATCAGTGAGTCAGCGGTTTCAGGGGAGACCGGGGAGCTGTTTTTT.

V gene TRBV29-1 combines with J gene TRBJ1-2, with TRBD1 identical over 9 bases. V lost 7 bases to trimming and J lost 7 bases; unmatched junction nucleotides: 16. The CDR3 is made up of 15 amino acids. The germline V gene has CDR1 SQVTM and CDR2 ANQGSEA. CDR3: CSAGPGQGGVSGYTF. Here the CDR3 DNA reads TGCAGCGCCGGGCCGGGACAGGGCGGGGTGAGTGGCTACACCTTC.

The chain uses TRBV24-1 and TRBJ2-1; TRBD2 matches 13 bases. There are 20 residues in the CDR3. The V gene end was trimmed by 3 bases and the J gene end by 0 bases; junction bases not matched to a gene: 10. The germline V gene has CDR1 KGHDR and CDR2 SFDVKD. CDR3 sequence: CATSDPGTSGGGSSYNEQFF. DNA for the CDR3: TGTGCCACCAGTGATCCAGGCACTAGCGGGGGGGGGAGCTCCTACAATGAGCAGTTCTTC.

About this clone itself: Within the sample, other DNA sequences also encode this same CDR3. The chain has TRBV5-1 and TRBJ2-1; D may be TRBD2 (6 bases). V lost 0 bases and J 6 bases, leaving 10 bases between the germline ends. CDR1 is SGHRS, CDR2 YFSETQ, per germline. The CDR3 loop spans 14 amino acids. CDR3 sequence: CASSLGRGINEQFF. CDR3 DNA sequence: TGCGCCAGCAGCTTGGGGCGGGGCATCAATGAGCAGTTCTTC.

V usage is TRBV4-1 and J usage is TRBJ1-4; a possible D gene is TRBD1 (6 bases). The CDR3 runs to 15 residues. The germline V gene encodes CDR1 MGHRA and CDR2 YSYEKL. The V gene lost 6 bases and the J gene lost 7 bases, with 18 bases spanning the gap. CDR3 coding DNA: TGCGCCAGCAGTCTCACGACAGGCAGCGGTGAAAAACTGTTTTTT. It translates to CASSLTTGSGEKLFF.

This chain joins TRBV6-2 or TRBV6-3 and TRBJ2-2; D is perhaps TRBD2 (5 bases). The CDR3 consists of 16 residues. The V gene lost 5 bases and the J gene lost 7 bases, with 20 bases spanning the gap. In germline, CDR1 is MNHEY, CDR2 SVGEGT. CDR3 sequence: CASSRVRSGWDGELFF. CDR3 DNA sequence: TGTGCCAGCAGTAGAGTGAGAAGCGGATGGGACGGGGAGCTGTTTTTT.

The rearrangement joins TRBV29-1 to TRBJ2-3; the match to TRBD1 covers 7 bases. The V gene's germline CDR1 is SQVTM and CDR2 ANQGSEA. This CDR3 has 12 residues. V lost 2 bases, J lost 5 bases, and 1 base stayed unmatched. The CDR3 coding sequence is TGCAGCGTTGAACAGGGGGTAGATACGCAGTATTTT. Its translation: CSVEQGVDTQYF.